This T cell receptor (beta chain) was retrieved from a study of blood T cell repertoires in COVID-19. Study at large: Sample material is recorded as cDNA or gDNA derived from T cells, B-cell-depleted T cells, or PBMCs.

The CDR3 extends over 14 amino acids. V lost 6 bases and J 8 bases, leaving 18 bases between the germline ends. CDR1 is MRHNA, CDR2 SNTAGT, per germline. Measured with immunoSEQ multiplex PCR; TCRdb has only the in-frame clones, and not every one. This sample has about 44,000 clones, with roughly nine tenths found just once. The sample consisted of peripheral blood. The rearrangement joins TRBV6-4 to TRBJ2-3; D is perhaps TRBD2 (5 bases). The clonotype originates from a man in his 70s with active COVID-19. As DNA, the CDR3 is TGTGCCAGCAGCGAGGGTGGAGTTATAGGTACGCAGTATTTT. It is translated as CASSEGGVIGTQYF.